This passage covers 30 T cell receptor beta chains from one sample sequenced in a study of cytomegalovirus exposure and HLA in healthy donors. The assay was immunoSEQ multiplex PCR, and TCRdb's table has in-frame clones only and misses some. This sample yields 150,000 to 200,000 clones, of which roughly 88% are seen a single time; more than 1.1% belongs to the top ten. Input material: PBMCs. These receptors all stem from a woman aged 18-35 years in good health and CMV-seronegative.

The chain combines TRBV4-1 with TRBJ2-7; D possibly corresponds to TRBD1 (5 bases). Germline V lookup: CDR1 MGHRA, CDR2 YSYEKL. The CDR3 sequence is 13 residues long. Trimming cost V 1 base and J 4 bases, with 8 bases left between them. The CDR3 region is CASSQVTAYEQYF. The CDR3 DNA sequence: TGCGCCAGCAGCCAAGTGACAGCATACGAGCAGTACTTC.

The chain is built from TRBV4-2 and TRBJ1-3; D possibly corresponds to TRBD1 (5 bases). The CDR3 has 16 amino acids. V was clipped by 4 bases and J by 4 bases, with 17 bases between them. Looked up from germline, CDR1 is LGHNA and CDR2 is YNFKEQ. CDR3 coding DNA: TGTGCCAGCAGCCGAGACAGTAACCCACTAGGAAACACCATATATTTT. Its translation: CASSRDSNPLGNTIYF.

The chain is built from TRBV14 and TRBJ2-3; possibly TRBD2 for D (7 bases). The CDR3 length is 17 residues. Germline V gene lookup returns CDR1 SGHDN and CDR2 FVKESK. The V end lost 5 bases, the J end lost 1 base, and 19 bases lay between the germline ends. The CDR3: CASSVRNGGRGTDTQYF. DNA of the CDR3: TGTGCCAGCAGCGTTAGAAACGGGGGGCGCGGCACAGATACGCAGTATTTT.

This clone showed up just a few times. The chain employs TRBV9 and TRBJ1-6, with 10 positions matching TRBD1. After removal of 3 bases from V and 14 bases from J, the junction contained 2 bases not matched to a gene. Germline CDR1 and CDR2: SGDLS and YYNGEE. The CDR3 consists of 12 residues. The CDR3 sequence is CASSGTGGTLHF. The CDR3 bases are TGTGCCAGCAGCGGGACAGGGGGTACCCTCCACTTT.

This chain links TRBV27 with TRBJ1-4; 7 bases are shared with TRBD1. CDR1 and CDR2 from the germline V gene are MNHEY and SMNVEV (reference sequence). This CDR3 is built from 15 residues. Trimming removed 2 bases from V and 4 bases from J; junction bases left unmatched: 4. The CDR3 nucleotides are TGTGCCAGCAGTTTAATAGGGACAGTTAATGAAAAACTGTTTTTT. It specifies CASSLIGTVNEKLFF.

The gene calls are TRBV11-2 and TRBJ2-5; 10 nucleotides agree with TRBD2. V lost 2 bases to trimming and J lost 4 bases; unmatched junction nucleotides: 10. This CDR3 spans 17 amino acids. CDR1 SGHAT and CDR2 FQNNGV come from the germline V gene. CDR3 in amino acids: CASSLLGPSGRSETQYF. The CDR3 DNA reads TGTGCCAGCAGCTTATTGGGTCCTAGCGGGAGATCAGAGACCCAGTACTTC.

The chain carries TRBV19 and TRBJ1-2, with D hard to call. CDR3 size: 14 residues. The ends were cut back, 6 bases at V and 3 bases at J, with 14 bases in the middle. Germline V gives CDR1 LNHDA, CDR2 SQIVND (reference sequence). The CDR3 region has the DNA TGTGCCAGTAGCCACCTTGAGGCGTACTATGGCTACACCTTC. Its translation is CASSHLEAYYGYTF.

The V call is TRBV10-1, the J call TRBJ2-1, with D perhaps TRBD1 (5 bases). The length of the CDR3 is 14 residues. Trimming left V 2 bases short and J 4 bases short, with 9 bases between. The germline gives CDR1 WNHNN, CDR2 SYGVQD (reference sequence). The CDR3 reads CASSEGPGYNEQFF. CDR3 bases: TGCGCCAGCAGTGAGGGGCCAGGGTACAATGAGCAGTTCTTC.

The chain combines TRBV4-1 with TRBJ1-1, with a possible D match to TRBD1 (6 bases). Trimming removed 0 bases at V and 4 bases at J, with 15 bases between. The CDR3 loop spans 16 amino acids. Germline CDR1 is MGHRA and CDR2 is YSYEKL. The CDR3: CASSQEDPLGGTEAFF. Here the CDR3 DNA reads TGCGCCAGCAGCCAAGAAGATCCTTTAGGGGGCACTGAAGCTTTCTTT.

The chain combines TRBV19 with TRBJ1-5; tentative D call: TRBD1 (6 bases). The CDR3 totals 19 residues. Germline V gene lookup returns CDR1 LNHDA and CDR2 SQIVND (reference sequence). The CDR3 here is CSSRTAVLRGEHSNQPQHF. The CDR3 nucleotides read TGTAGTTCCCGGACAGCCGTACTCCGTGGCGAGCATAGCAATCAGCCCCAGCATTTT.

V is TRBV10-3 and J is TRBJ1-4; 12 bases line up with TRBD1. Trimming at V came to 2 bases and at J to 2 bases, leaving 12 bases not matched to a gene. Germline V gene lookup returns CDR1 ENHRY and CDR2 SYGVKD. The CDR3 loop spans 20 amino acids. CDR3 bases: TGTGCCATCAGTGAGCGCTACGGGACAGGGGGCGCGTTGACTAATGAAAAACTGTTTTTT. It encodes CAISERYGTGGALTNEKLFF.

The chain recombines TRBV4-1 with TRBJ1-2; D uncertain. Germline V lookup: CDR1 MGHRA, CDR2 YSYEKL. This CDR3 is 14 amino acids long. V dropped 0 bases and J dropped 4 bases, with 9 bases sitting between them. This CDR3 is CASSQDGSFYGYTF. The DNA for the CDR3 is TGCGCCAGCAGCCAAGATGGGAGCTTCTATGGCTACACCTTC.

The chain employs TRBV27 and TRBJ2-5, with D perhaps TRBD2 (6 bases). The V gene lost 3 bases and the J gene lost 4 bases, with 12 bases spanning the gap. CDR3 length: 14 residues. Per germline, CDR1 MNHEY and CDR2 SMNVEV (reference sequence). The CDR3 loop is CASSFAMGGETQYF. The CDR3 DNA is TGTGCCAGCAGTTTCGCGATGGGGGGAGAGACCCAGTACTTC.

The chain recombines TRBV10-3 with TRBJ1-3; D uncertain. Germline lookup yields CDR1 ENHRY and CDR2 SYGVKD. Trimming cost V 3 bases and J 7 bases, with 7 bases left between them. This CDR3 has 12 residues. This CDR3 reads CAISEFSNTIYF. The CDR3 DNA is TGTGCCATCAGTGAATTCTCGAACACCATATATTTT.

This chain links TRBV27 with TRBJ1-4; weak D call: TRBD1 (5 bases). The CDR3 is 14 amino acids. With 3 bases removed from V and 7 bases from J, the gap between germline ends came to 12 bases. Germline lookup yields CDR1 MNHEY and CDR2 SMNVEV (reference sequence). CDR3 DNA sequence: TGTGCCAGCAGTTTTTGGCAGGGCTCTGAAAAACTGTTTTTT. This sequence encodes CASSFWQGSEKLFF.

As for this clone: The sample holds other DNA sequences that translate to the same CDR3. The chain recombines TRBV5-4 with TRBJ2-3; D possibly corresponds to TRBD1 (6 bases). Deletions cut 0 bases from V and 1 base from J, with 6 bases between. Germline lookup yields CDR1 SGHNT and CDR2 YYREEE (reference sequence). The CDR3 spans 14 residues. CDR3 in DNA: TGTGCCAGCAGCTTGGCAGGGGGCACAGATACGCAGTATTTT. This translates into CASSLAGGTDTQYF. Full variable domain (missing parts from reference TRBV5-4 and TRBJ2-3): ETGVTQSPTHLIKTRGQQVTLRCSSQSGHNTVSWYQQALGQGPQFIFQYYREEENGRGNFPPRFSGLQFPNYSSELNVNALELDDSALYLCASSLAGGTDTQYFGPGTRLTVL.

The V gene is TRBV5-6, the J gene TRBJ2-5, with TRBD2 matching 11 bases. With 4 bases clipped from V and 2 bases from J, the junction kept 7 bases outside the gene matches. Germline V CDR1 and CDR2: SGHDT, YYEEEE. The CDR3 length is 16 residues. For the CDR3, the DNA is TGTGCCAGCAGCCTAATAGCGGGAGGGGAGCAAGAGACCCAGTACTTC. Protein: CASSLIAGGEQETQYF.

V usage is TRBV19 and J usage is TRBJ2-1; 11 bases line up with TRBD1. CDR1 is LNHDA and CDR2 is SQIVND in the germline V gene (reference sequence). The CDR3 runs 18 residues. Losses at the gene ends were 3 bases for V and 6 bases for J; bases not matched to a gene: 13. The CDR3 spells CASSISYGTGGFVNEQFF. The DNA of the CDR3 is TGTGCCAGTAGTATTTCGTACGGGACAGGGGGGTTTGTCAATGAGCAGTTCTTC.

This rearrangement joins TRBV29-1 to TRBJ2-4; TRBD1 is a possible D gene (6 bases). CDR1 is SQVTM, CDR2 ANQGSEA, per germline. V lost 2 bases, J lost 7 bases, and 15 bases lay in between. This CDR3 contains 14 residues. CDR3 bases: TGCAGCGTTGAATCAACAGGGCCCAGGAACATTCAGTACTTC. Translation: CSVESTGPRNIQYF. The variable domain in full, completed from reference TRBV29-1 and TRBJ2-4, reads SAVISQKPSRDICQRGTSLTIQCQVDSQVTMMFWYRQQPGQSLTLIATANQGSEATYESGFVIDKFPISRPNLTFSTLTVSNMSPEDSSIYLCSVESTGPRNIQYFGAGTRLSVL.

The J gene is TRBJ2-4, the V gene TRBV19, with 9 bases aligning to TRBD1. V shed 4 bases, J shed 2 bases, and the junction held 3 bases outside the gene matches. The CDR3 runs 15 residues. CDR1 is LNHDA and CDR2 is SQIVND in the germline V gene (reference sequence). DNA for the CDR3: TGTGCCAGTAGTAGAGACAGGGGGACCAAAAACATTCAGTACTTC. It yields the protein CASSRDRGTKNIQYF.

Concerning this clone: Other DNA sequences from this sample encode an identical CDR3 as well. In DNA, the CDR3 is TGTGCCAGCTCACCATTGGCAGGGGGATCCTACGAGCAGTACTTC. Its translation: CASSPLAGGSYEQYF. The V call is TRBV18, the J call TRBJ2-7, with 7 bases matching TRBD1. The CDR3 spans 15 residues. Germline values: CDR1 KGHSH, CDR2 LQKENI. V gave up 2 bases and J gave up 1 base; unmatched junction bases: 5.

The chain joins TRBV6-5 to TRBJ1-2; D ambiguous. The ends were cut back, 2 bases at V and 5 bases at J, with 9 bases in the middle. The CDR3 runs to 13 residues. The germline gives CDR1 MNHEY, CDR2 SVGAGI. CDR3 sequence: CASSYEGQYGYTF. DNA of the CDR3: TGTGCCAGCAGTTACGAGGGCCAATATGGCTACACCTTC.

The chain links TRBV18 to TRBJ2-7, with TRBD2 matching 8 bases. J was trimmed by 3 bases and V by 0 bases; bases with no gene match: 13. The CDR3 totals 18 residues. Germline values: CDR1 KGHSH, CDR2 LQKENI. Here the CDR3 DNA reads TGTGCCAGCTCACCACCGAATGTTTTAGCGGGATCCAACTACGAGCAGTACTTC. It encodes CASSPPNVLAGSNYEQYF.

This chain connects TRBV4-1 to TRBJ1-3; TRBD1 agrees at 7 bases. V was clipped by 3 bases and J by 3 bases; unmatched bases: 11. Germline assignment: CDR1 MGHRA and CDR2 YSYEKL. This CDR3 comprises 17 residues. The CDR3 bases are TGCGCCAGCAGCCATCCCCCCCCGGGACAGAATGGAAACACCATATATTTT. It translates to CASSHPPPGQNGNTIYF.

This clone was counted once. The chain links TRBV2 to TRBJ1-1; no clear D gene. CDR3 length equals 15 residues. V gave up 6 bases and J gave up 0 bases, with 14 bases separating them. From germline, CDR1 is SNHLY and CDR2 FYNNEI. CDR3: CASSAPGGMNTEAFF. CDR3 nucleotides: TGTGCCAGCAGCGCGCCTGGCGGAATGAACACTGAAGCTTTCTTT.

The chain joins TRBV7-2 to TRBJ2-1; possibly TRBD2 for D (5 bases). The CDR3 covers 14 residues. Germline CDR1 SGHTA, CDR2 FQGNSA. Trimming took 4 bases from V and 9 from J, leaving 16 bases between them. The CDR3 here is CASSSGVVLGEQFF. CDR3 nucleotides: TGTGCCAGCAGCTCCGGGGTAGTTCTTGGTGAGCAGTTCTTC.

The sample holds a few counts of this clone. This chain connects TRBV5-1 to TRBJ1-1; D is undetermined. Germline CDR1 SGHRS, CDR2 YFSETQ. V gave up 0 bases and J gave up 5 bases, with 8 bases separating them. This CDR3 is 13 amino acids long. The CDR3, as DNA: TGCGCCAGCAGCTTGGAGAGGCAGACTGAAGCTTTCTTT. Protein: CASSLERQTEAFF.

V is TRBV6-1 and J is TRBJ1-1; possible D gene TRBD1, 6 bases. Germline V gene sequence: CDR1 MNHNS, CDR2 SASEGT. The CDR3 has 15 residues. Trimming left V 5 bases short and J 4 bases short, with 17 bases between. The CDR3 loop is CASSSEPGVPTEAFF. CDR3 nucleotide sequence: TGTGCCAGCAGTTCTGAACCAGGGGTACCCACTGAAGCTTTCTTT.

This clone was observed a handful of times. The chain couples TRBV6-5 to TRBJ2-3; TRBD2 aligns across 8 bases. V was pared by 4 bases and J by 6 bases, with 12 bases of the junction left unmatched. The germline V gene has CDR1 MNHEY and CDR2 SVGAGI. The CDR3 has 16 amino acids. The CDR3, as DNA: TGTGCCAGCAGTTTGATATCGGGAGGGCCGGCGGATACGCAGTATTTT. This gives the protein CASSLISGGPADTQYF.

The chain links TRBV7-9 to TRBJ1-2; the D is unclear. Germline-derived CDR1 and CDR2 are SEHNR and FQNEAQ (reference sequence). Trimming removed 3 bases at V and 5 bases at J, with 7 bases between. The CDR3 covers 12 residues. The DNA for the CDR3 is TGTGCCAGCAGCTTTACAGAGTATGGCTACACCTTC. It codes for CASSFTEYGYTF.